This TCR beta chain derives from a study of T cell responses to AZD1222 COVID-19 vaccine. General study results and limits: Breadth and depth of Spike-specific TCRs rose after two AZD1222 doses. Seropositivity was recorded at baseline in only 6 or 7 AZD1222 recipients. Sampling captured repertoires only after the peak T cell response.

Clones were sequenced by immunoSEQ multiplex PCR, and TCRdb holds only the in-frame ones, with some missing. The repertoire holds 180,000 or so clones, with about 93% as singletons. V lost 4 bases to trimming and J lost 5 bases, with 12 bases between them. The CDR3 loop spans 14 amino acids. The germline V gene has CDR1 SGHRS and CDR2 YFSETQ. This clone was seen once. What it binds is unknown. This TCR was recovered from an adult who received the AZD1222 COVID-19 vaccine. The V and J genes are TRBV5-1 and TRBJ2-2; a weak D match, TRBD1 (6 bases). Source: peripheral blood, taken 28 days after the second AZD1222 dose. CDR3 in DNA: TGCGCCAGCAGCCCCCAAGGGGGAACCGGGGAGCTGTTTTTT. It is translated as CASSPQGGTGELFF. The whole variable domain, filled in from reference TRBV5-1 and TRBJ2-2, reads KAGVTQTPRYLIKTRGQQVTLSCSPISGHRSVSWYQQTPGQGLQFLFEYFSETQRNKGNFPGRFSGRQFSNSRSEMNVSTLELGDSALYLCASSPQGGTGELFFGEGSRLTVL.